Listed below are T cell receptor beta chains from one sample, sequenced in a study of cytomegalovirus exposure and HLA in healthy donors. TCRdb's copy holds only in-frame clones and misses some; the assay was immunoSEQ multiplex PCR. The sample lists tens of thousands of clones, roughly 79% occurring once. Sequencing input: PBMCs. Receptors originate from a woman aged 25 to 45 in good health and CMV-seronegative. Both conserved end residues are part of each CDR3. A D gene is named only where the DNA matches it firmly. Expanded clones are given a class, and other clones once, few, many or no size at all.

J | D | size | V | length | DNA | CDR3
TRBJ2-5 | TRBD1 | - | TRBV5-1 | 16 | TGCGCCAGCAGCCCCTCAGCCGCAGGGGGCGGTGAGACCCAGTACTTC | CASSPSAAGGGETQYF
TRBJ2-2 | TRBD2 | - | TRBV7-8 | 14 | TGTGCCAGCAGCCTAAGCGGGGGTGCCGGGGAGCTGTTTTTT | CASSLSGGAGELFF
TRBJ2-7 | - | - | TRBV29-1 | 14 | TGCAGCGTATCCGGAGGACTTAATTCCTACGAGCAGTACTTC | CSVSGGLNSYEQYF
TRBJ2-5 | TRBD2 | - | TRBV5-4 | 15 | TGTGCCAGCAGGAAAGGGACTAGCGGACAAGAGACCCAGTACTTC | CASRKGTSGQETQYF
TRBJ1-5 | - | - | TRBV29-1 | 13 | TGCAGCGTTGTGCAGGGTAGCAATCAGCCCCAGCATTTT | CSVVQGSNQPQHF
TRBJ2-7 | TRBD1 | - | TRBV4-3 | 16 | TGCGCCAGCAGCCTATCACCGGGACAGGGGGCCTACGAGCAGTACTTC | CASSLSPGQGAYEQYF
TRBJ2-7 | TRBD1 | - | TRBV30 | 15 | TGTGCCTGGAGTGAGTGGGACAGGGGGGGCTACGAGCAGTACTTC | CAWSEWDRGGYEQYF
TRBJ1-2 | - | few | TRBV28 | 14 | TGTGCCAGCAGCCCCGGGGGGGTTCACTATGGCTACACCTTC | CASSPGGVHYGYTF
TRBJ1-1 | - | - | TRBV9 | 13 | TGTGCCAGCAGCGTAGCTCCGAACACTGAAGCTTTCTTT | CASSVAPNTEAFF
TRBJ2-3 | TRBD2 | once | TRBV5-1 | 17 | TGCGCCAGCAGCTACTTCGGGCTAGCGGGTAGAACAGATACGCAGTATTTT | CASSYFGLAGRTDTQYF
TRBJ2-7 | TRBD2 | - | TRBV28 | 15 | TGTGCCAGCGCCACCCCTAGCGGGAGGACCTACGAGCAGTACTTC | CASATPSGRTYEQYF
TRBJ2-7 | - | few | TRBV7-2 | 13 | TGTGCCAGCAGCTTAGCACAGGCCAGCGAGCAGTACTTC | CASSLAQASEQYF
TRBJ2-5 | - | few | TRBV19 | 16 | TGTGCCAGTAGGGATGGACGGAGGGCCCTCCAAGAGACCCAGTACTTC | CASRDGRRALQETQYF
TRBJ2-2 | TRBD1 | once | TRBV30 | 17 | TGTGCCTCCGGACCGGGACAGGGACCTTTAGTCGCCGGGGAGCTGTTTTTT | CASGPGQGPLVAGELFF
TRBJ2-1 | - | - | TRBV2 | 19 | TGTGCCAGCAGTGAAGCGAAGGGGCCCCTTTTGGCCTCCTACAATGAGCAGTTCTTC | CASSEAKGPLLASYNEQFF
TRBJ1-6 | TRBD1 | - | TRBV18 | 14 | TGTGCCAGCTCACCCGAAGGACAGGGTTCACCCCTCCACTTT | CASSPEGQGSPLHF
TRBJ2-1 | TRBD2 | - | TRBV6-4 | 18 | TGTGCCAGCAGTTACTCGGGGGGGTGGTCTAGCGGAGCTAATGAGCAGTTCTTC | CASSYSGGWSSGANEQFF
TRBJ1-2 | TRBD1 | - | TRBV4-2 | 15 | TGTGCCAGCAGCCAAGAGGACAGGGACCCAAGTGGCTACACCTTC | CASSQEDRDPSGYTF
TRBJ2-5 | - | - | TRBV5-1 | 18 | TGCGCCAGCAGCTTGGCAGCCAGGGTGAGTGGGCCGCAAGAGACCCAGTACTTC | CASSLAARVSGPQETQYF
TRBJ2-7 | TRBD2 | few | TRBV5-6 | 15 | TGTGCCAGCAGCCCCAAGGGAGGGAGATCCTACGAGCAGTACTTC | CASSPKGGRSYEQYF
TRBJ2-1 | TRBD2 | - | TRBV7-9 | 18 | TGTGCCAGCAGACATGGGACTAGCGGCCTAGACTTCTACAATGAGCAGTTCTTC | CASRHGTSGLDFYNEQFF
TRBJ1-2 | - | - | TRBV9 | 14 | TGTGCCAGCAGCGCCCCCGGAGCTAACTATGGCTACACCTTC | CASSAPGANYGYTF
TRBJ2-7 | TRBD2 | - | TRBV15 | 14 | TGTGCCACCAGCGCCTTAGCGGGCAGGTACGAGCAGTACTTC | CATSALAGRYEQYF
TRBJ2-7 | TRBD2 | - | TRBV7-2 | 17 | TGTGCCAGCAGCCCTAGACTAGCGGGACTTCCTTCCTACGAGCAGTACTTC | CASSPRLAGLPSYEQYF
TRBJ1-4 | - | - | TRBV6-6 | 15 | TGTGCCAGCAGTTACTCGACGGGTTTGGCGGGAGAACTGTTTTTT | CASSYSTGLAGELFF
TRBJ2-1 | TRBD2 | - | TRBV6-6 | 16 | TGTGCTAGCAGCCACGCACTAGCGGGAGTATCTGGTGAGCAGTTCTTC | CASSHALAGVSGEQFF
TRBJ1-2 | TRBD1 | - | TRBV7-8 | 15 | TGTGCCAGCAGCCTTCGGACAGGGGGCGGCTATGGCTACACCTTC | CASSLRTGGGYGYTF
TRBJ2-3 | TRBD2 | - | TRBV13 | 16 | TGTGCCAGCAGTACTAAAGGACTAGCGGGCACAGATACGCAGTATTTT | CASSTKGLAGTDTQYF
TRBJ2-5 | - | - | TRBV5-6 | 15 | TGTGCCAGCAGCTTCCTCGGTACAGCGGACGGGTCCCAGTACTTC | CASSFLGTADGSQYF
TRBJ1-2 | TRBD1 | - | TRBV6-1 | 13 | TGTGCCAGCAACAGGGGGCGAGACTATGGCTACACCTTC | CASNRGRDYGYTF
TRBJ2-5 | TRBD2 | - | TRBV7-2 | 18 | TGTGCCAGCAGCTTAAAGGTGGCCGGACTAGCGGGAGGAGAGACCCAGTACTTC | CASSLKVAGLAGGETQYF
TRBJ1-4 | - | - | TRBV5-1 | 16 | TGCGCCAGCAGCTTGGGTGAGGGCGCGGCTAATGAAAAACTGTTTTTT | CASSLGEGAANEKLFF
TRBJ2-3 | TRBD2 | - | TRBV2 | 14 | TGTGCCAGCAAGACTAGCCCTAGCACAGATACGCAGTATTTT | CASKTSPSTDTQYF
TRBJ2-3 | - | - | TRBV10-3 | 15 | TGTGCCATCACCCGTGGTAGCGGAAGCACAGATACGCAGTATTTT | CAITRGSGSTDTQYF
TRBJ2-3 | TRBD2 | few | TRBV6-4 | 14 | TGTGCCAGCGGGACTAGCGGGAGCACAGATACGCAGTATTTT | CASGTSGSTDTQYF
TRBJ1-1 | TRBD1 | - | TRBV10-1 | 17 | TGCGCCAGCAGTGAGGGGTGGGTAGGGGGCGAGAACACTGAAGCTTTCTTT | CASSEGWVGGENTEAFF
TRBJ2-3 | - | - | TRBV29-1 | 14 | TGCAGCGTGACCGGGACAACTAGCACAGATACGCAGTATTTT | CSVTGTTSTDTQYF
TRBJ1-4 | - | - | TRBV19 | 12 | TGTGCCAGTAGTCGAGGGACAGAAAAACTGTTTTTT | CASSRGTEKLFF
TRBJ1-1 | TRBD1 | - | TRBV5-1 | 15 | TGCGCCAGCAGCTCGGGACAGGGGTGGATCACTGAAGCTTTCTTT | CASSSGQGWITEAFF
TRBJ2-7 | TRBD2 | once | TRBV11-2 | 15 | TGTGCCAGCAGATTACCGGGACTAGCTTCCTACGAGCAGTACTTC | CASRLPGLASYEQYF
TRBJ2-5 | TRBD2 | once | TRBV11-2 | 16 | TGTGCCAGCAGCTTAACCCTAGCGGGAGAATGGGAGACCCAGTACTTC | CASSLTLAGEWETQYF
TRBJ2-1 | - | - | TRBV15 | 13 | TGTGCCACCAGCAGGAACAAGTACAATGAGCAGTTCTTC | CATSRNKYNEQFF
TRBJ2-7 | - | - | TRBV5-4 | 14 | TGTGCCAGCAGCTTGGGCACTAGGGAATACGAGCAGTACTTC | CASSLGTREYEQYF
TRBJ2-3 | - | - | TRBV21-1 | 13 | TGTGCCAGGAAGGACCCGGGCAGGGGGGCAGTGGATTTT | CARKDPGRGAVDF
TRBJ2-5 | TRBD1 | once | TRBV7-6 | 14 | TGTGCCAGCAGCAACGGACAGGACCAAGAGACCCAGTACTTC | CASSNGQDQETQYF
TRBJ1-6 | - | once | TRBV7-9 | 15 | TGTGCCAGCAGCACCGATAGCTCCTATAATTCACCCCTCCACTTT | CASSTDSSYNSPLHF
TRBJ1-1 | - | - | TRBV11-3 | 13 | TGTGCCAGCAGCTTAGGGACAGCCAATGAAGCTTTCTTT | CASSLGTANEAFF
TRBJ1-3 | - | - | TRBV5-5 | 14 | TGTGCCAGCAGCCCCCCCGGGTTTGTAAACACCATATATTTT | CASSPPGFVNTIYF
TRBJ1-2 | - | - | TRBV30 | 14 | TGTGCCTGGATCATCCCGAGGGAGGGTGATGGCTACACCTTC | CAWIIPREGDGYTF
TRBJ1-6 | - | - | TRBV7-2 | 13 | TGTGCCAGCAGCTTAAACATCGATTCACCCCTCCACTTT | CASSLNIDSPLHF
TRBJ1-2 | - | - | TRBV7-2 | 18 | TGTGCCAGCAGCTTGACCGGGACTTACTTTCAAGCGGACTATGGCTACACCTTC | CASSLTGTYFQADYGYTF
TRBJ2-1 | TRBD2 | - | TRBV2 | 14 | TGTGCCAGCAGTGCAGGACTAGTCTTCAATGAGCAGTTCTTC | CASSAGLVFNEQFF
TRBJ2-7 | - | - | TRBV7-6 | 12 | TGTGCCAGCAGCTTTTTGTCGAGCGAGCAGTACTTC | CASSFLSSEQYF
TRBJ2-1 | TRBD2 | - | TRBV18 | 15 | TGTGCCAGCTCACCACGCGGGAGTAACTACAATGAGCAGTTCTTC | CASSPRGSNYNEQFF